This is a list of T cell receptor beta chains from one sample in a study of T cells after yellow fever vaccination. TCRdb redid the calling of the 5' RACE reads with MiXCR, one entry per CDR3 protein. The table shows about 300,000 distinct CDR3 sequences, with approximately 10% occurring only once. The material sequenced was CD4+ T cells sorted from PBMCs, taken 5 days after the yellow fever booster vaccination. The receptor set was obtained from a man younger than 30 who received the YFV17D yellow fever vaccine. The CDR3 runs from the conserved cysteine through the conserved F or W. A D gene is named only where the DNA matches it firmly. Clone size appears in some rows only: once, few, many, or a class for an expanded clone.

D gene: -
clone size: -
V gene: TRBV4-3
J gene: TRBJ2-3
CDR3 protein: CASSQGRLDTQYF
CDR3 DNA: TGCGCCAGCAGCCAGGGACGCTTAGATACGCAGTATTTT

D gene: TRBD2
clone size: few
V gene: TRBV28
J gene: TRBJ2-1
CDR3 protein: CASSKGGGTYNEQFF
CDR3 DNA: TGTGCCAGCAGTAAAGGCGGGGGGACCTACAATGAGCAGTTCTTC

D gene: -
clone size: -
V gene: TRBV4-1
J gene: TRBJ2-5
CDR3 protein: CASSQGYLEYQETQYF
CDR3 DNA: TGCGCCAGCAGCCAAGGCTATCTAGAGTACCAAGAGACCCAGTACTTC

D gene: -
clone size: few
V gene: TRBV5-1
J gene: TRBJ1-1
CDR3 protein: CASSWGHGATEAFF
CDR3 DNA: TGCGCCAGCAGCTGGGGACATGGGGCGACTGAAGCTTTCTTT

D gene: -
clone size: few
V gene: TRBV6-2/TRBV6-3
J gene: TRBJ2-6
CDR3 protein: CASKTGSSGANVLTF
CDR3 DNA: TGTGCCAGCAAGACAGGTTCCTCTGGGGCCAACGTCCTGACTTTC

D gene: -
clone size: many
V gene: TRBV6-6
J gene: TRBJ2-3
CDR3 protein: CASSYSSDTQYF
CDR3 DNA: TGTGCCAGCAGTTATTCTTCAGATACGCAGTATTTT

D gene: -
clone size: few
V gene: TRBV5-1
J gene: TRBJ2-3
CDR3 protein: CASSLVRGITTDTQYF
CDR3 DNA: TGCGCCAGCAGCTTGGTGCGGGGCATCACCACAGATACGCAGTATTTT

D gene: -
clone size: few
V gene: TRBV6-5
J gene: TRBJ1-2
CDR3 protein: CASIRGSGYGYTF
CDR3 DNA: TGTGCCAGCATCCGAGGGAGCGGCTATGGCTACACCTTC

D gene: TRBD2
clone size: few
V gene: TRBV20-1
J gene: TRBJ2-1
CDR3 protein: CSASLTSGGNGEQFF
CDR3 DNA: TGCAGTGCTAGCCTAACTAGCGGGGGGAATGGTGAGCAGTTCTTC

D gene: TRBD2
clone size: -
V gene: TRBV4-1
J gene: TRBJ2-1
CDR3 protein: CASSQPQGLAGDNEQFF
CDR3 DNA: TGCGCCAGCAGCCAACCTCAGGGACTAGCGGGGGACAATGAGCAGTTCTTC

D gene: -
clone size: -
V gene: TRBV18
J gene: TRBJ2-7
CDR3 protein: CASSPGPYEQYF
CDR3 DNA: TGTGCCAGCTCACCGGGGCCGTACGAGCAGTACTTC

D gene: TRBD2
clone size: -
V gene: TRBV10-3
J gene: TRBJ2-1
CDR3 protein: CAIETSGGSNEQFF
CDR3 DNA: TGTGCCATCGAAACTAGCGGGGGGTCCAATGAGCAGTTCTTC

D gene: TRBD1
clone size: many
V gene: TRBV9
J gene: TRBJ2-3
CDR3 protein: CASSVNGQGTDTQYF
CDR3 DNA: TGTGCCAGCAGCGTCAACGGACAGGGAACAGATACGCAGTATTTT

D gene: -
clone size: many
V gene: TRBV7-2
J gene: TRBJ1-1
CDR3 protein: CASRQGGSTEAFF
CDR3 DNA: TGTGCCAGCAGGCAAGGGGGTAGCACTGAAGCTTTCTTT

D gene: TRBD1
clone size: few
V gene: TRBV12-3/TRBV12-4
J gene: TRBJ2-1
CDR3 protein: CASRGQGRNNEQFF
CDR3 DNA: TGTGCCAGCAGGGGACAGGGCCGTAACAATGAGCAGTTCTTC

D gene: -
clone size: few
V gene: TRBV5-1
J gene: TRBJ1-2
CDR3 protein: CASRGPGIWMGYTF
CDR3 DNA: TGCGCCAGCAGGGGACCCGGGATATGGATGGGCTACACCTTC

D gene: -
clone size: -
V gene: TRBV5-6
J gene: TRBJ1-1
CDR3 protein: CASSLVQGGLVRTEAFF
CDR3 DNA: TGTGCCAGCAGCTTGGTCCAGGGAGGATTGGTTAGGACTGAAGCTTTCTTT

D gene: TRBD2
clone size: few
V gene: TRBV20-1
J gene: TRBJ2-5
CDR3 protein: CSARKSSGGTQETQYF
CDR3 DNA: TGCAGTGCCAGGAAGAGCAGCGGGGGAACTCAAGAGACCCAGTACTTC

D gene: TRBD1
clone size: few
V gene: TRBV4-3
J gene: TRBJ2-1
CDR3 protein: CASSRTGGSGDEQFF
CDR3 DNA: TGCGCCAGCAGCCGGACAGGGGGCTCAGGTGATGAGCAGTTCTTC

D gene: -
clone size: few
V gene: TRBV7-8
J gene: TRBJ2-3
CDR3 protein: CASSPGGWGTDTQYF
CDR3 DNA: TGTGCCAGCAGCCCTGGGGGTTGGGGCACAGATACGCAGTATTTT

D gene: TRBD2
clone size: few
V gene: TRBV11-2
J gene: TRBJ2-1
CDR3 protein: CASSLGLIRNEQFF
CDR3 DNA: TGTGCCAGCAGCTTGGGACTAATCCGAAATGAGCAGTTCTTC

D gene: -
clone size: -
V gene: TRBV6-4
J gene: TRBJ1-5
CDR3 protein: CASSPDSTYQPRHF
CDR3 DNA: TGTGCCAGCAGCCCAGACTCGACCTATCAGCCCCGGCATTTT

D gene: -
clone size: many
V gene: TRBV5-1
J gene: TRBJ1-6
CDR3 protein: CASSYDSYSPLHF
CDR3 DNA: TGCGCCAGCAGCTACGACAGTTATTCACCCCTCCACTTT

D gene: -
clone size: few
V gene: TRBV29-1
J gene: TRBJ2-3
CDR3 protein: CSVEAGSTDTQYF
CDR3 DNA: TGCAGCGTTGAAGCGGGGAGCACAGATACGCAGTATTTT

D gene: -
clone size: many
V gene: TRBV29-1
J gene: TRBJ2-7
CDR3 protein: CSVEPGENYEQYF
CDR3 DNA: TGCAGCGTTGAGCCAGGGGAAAACTACGAGCAGTACTTC

D gene: -
clone size: -
V gene: TRBV14
J gene: TRBJ1-1
CDR3 protein: CASSPYGRMNTEAFF
CDR3 DNA: TGTGCCAGCAGCCCTTATGGACGTATGAACACTGAAGCTTTCTTT

D gene: -
clone size: -
V gene: TRBV7-9
J gene: TRBJ1-3
CDR3 protein: CASRYNRDTSSGNTIYF
CDR3 DNA: TGTGCCAGCAGATATAACCGGGACACATCTTCTGGAAACACCATATATTTT

D gene: TRBD2
clone size: -
V gene: TRBV7-2
J gene: TRBJ2-3
CDR3 protein: CASSPRLAGATDTQYF
CDR3 DNA: TGTGCCAGCAGCCCCAGACTAGCGGGGGCCACAGATACGCAGTATTTT

D gene: TRBD2
clone size: many
V gene: TRBV14
J gene: TRBJ2-1
CDR3 protein: CASSRGLLAGANEQFF
CDR3 DNA: TGTGCCAGCAGCCGAGGGTTACTAGCGGGGGCCAATGAGCAGTTCTTC

D gene: TRBD2
clone size: few
V gene: TRBV10-3
J gene: TRBJ2-1
CDR3 protein: CAISGGTSGGQQFF
CDR3 DNA: TGTGCCATCAGTGGCGGGACTAGCGGGGGCCAGCAGTTCTTC

D gene: TRBD2
clone size: -
V gene: TRBV4-3
J gene: TRBJ2-1
CDR3 protein: CASSPRSGGHNEQFF
CDR3 DNA: TGCGCCAGCAGCCCGCGTAGCGGGGGCCACAATGAGCAGTTCTTC

D gene: -
clone size: many
V gene: TRBV20-1
J gene: TRBJ1-1
CDR3 protein: CSALGGNTEAFF
CDR3 DNA: TGCAGTGCTCTCGGCGGGAACACTGAAGCTTTCTTT

D gene: -
clone size: -
V gene: TRBV7-2
J gene: TRBJ2-2
CDR3 protein: CASGSRNANTGELFF
CDR3 DNA: TGTGCCAGCGGGAGTCGAAACGCGAACACCGGGGAGCTGTTTTTT

D gene: -
clone size: -
V gene: TRBV7-3
J gene: TRBJ2-3
CDR3 protein: CASSQGSGDTQYF
CDR3 DNA: TGTGCCAGCAGCCAGGGGTCCGGCGATACGCAGTATTTT

D gene: -
clone size: many
V gene: TRBV19
J gene: TRBJ2-7
CDR3 protein: CASSISFPTATTSYEQYF
CDR3 DNA: TGTGCCAGTAGTATCTCCTTTCCGACCGCGACCACCTCCTACGAGCAGTACTTC

D gene: TRBD1
clone size: few
V gene: TRBV7-2
J gene: TRBJ2-6
CDR3 protein: CASSNKGQDTLWGLVLTF
CDR3 DNA: TGTGCCAGCAGCAACAAGGGACAGGATACTCTCTGGGGCCTCGTCCTGACTTTC

D gene: -
clone size: -
V gene: TRBV7-2
J gene: TRBJ1-2
CDR3 protein: CASSRSGLKYGYTF
CDR3 DNA: TGTGCCAGCAGCCGTTCAGGACTTAAGTATGGCTACACCTTC

D gene: -
clone size: many
V gene: TRBV27
J gene: TRBJ2-3
CDR3 protein: CASSPEWGTDTQYF
CDR3 DNA: TGTGCCAGCAGCCCCGAATGGGGCACAGATACGCAGTATTTT

D gene: -
clone size: -
V gene: TRBV7-9
J gene: TRBJ1-1
CDR3 protein: CASSRESRVLNTEAFF
CDR3 DNA: TGTGCCAGCAGCCGCGAATCGCGGGTGTTGAACACTGAAGCTTTCTTT

D gene: -
clone size: few
V gene: TRBV6-6
J gene: TRBJ1-1
CDR3 protein: CGSGGRPNTEAFF
CDR3 DNA: TGTGGATCGGGGGGCAGGCCCAACACTGAAGCTTTCTTT

D gene: TRBD2
clone size: few
V gene: TRBV9
J gene: TRBJ2-3
CDR3 protein: CASSVEAASGAAQYF
CDR3 DNA: TGTGCCAGCAGCGTAGAGGCGGCTAGCGGGGCGGCGCAGTATTTT

D gene: TRBD1
clone size: many
V gene: TRBV30
J gene: TRBJ1-3
CDR3 protein: CAFGTGGSSHTIYF
CDR3 DNA: TGTGCCTTTGGTACAGGGGGTTCGTCGCACACCATATATTTT

D gene: TRBD1
clone size: few
V gene: TRBV5-1
J gene: TRBJ1-6
CDR3 protein: CASSSGTANNSPLHF
CDR3 DNA: TGCGCCAGCAGCAGCGGGACAGCCAATAATTCACCCCTCCACTTT

D gene: -
clone size: few
V gene: TRBV20-1
J gene: TRBJ1-2
CDR3 protein: CSAPDNNYGYTF
CDR3 DNA: TGCAGTGCGCCGGATAATAACTATGGCTACACCTTC

D gene: -
clone size: -
V gene: TRBV20-1
J gene: TRBJ2-3
CDR3 protein: CSARGVGMDPLTDTQYF
CDR3 DNA: TGCAGTGCTAGAGGAGTTGGGATGGACCCACTCACAGATACGCAGTATTTT

D gene: -
clone size: few
V gene: TRBV20-1
J gene: TRBJ1-4
CDR3 protein: CSAGDWRANEKLFF
CDR3 DNA: TGCAGTGCGGGGGATTGGAGGGCCAATGAAAAACTGTTTTTT

D gene: -
clone size: -
V gene: TRBV19
J gene: TRBJ2-7
CDR3 protein: CASSISRQHYEQYF
CDR3 DNA: TGTGCCAGTAGTATTTCACGACAGCACTACGAGCAGTACTTC

D gene: -
clone size: -
V gene: TRBV5-1
J gene: TRBJ1-6
CDR3 protein: CASSLVGQGSPLHF
CDR3 DNA: TGCGCCAGCAGCTTGGTTGGGCAGGGAAGTCCCCTCCACTTT

D gene: -
clone size: -
V gene: TRBV6-5
J gene: TRBJ1-1
CDR3 protein: CASSRQEGRGLAFF
CDR3 DNA: TGTGCCAGCAGTCGCCAAGAGGGGAGGGGGTTAGCTTTCTTT

D gene: -
clone size: few
V gene: TRBV28
J gene: TRBJ1-1
CDR3 protein: CASSFSHSPAEAFF
CDR3 DNA: TGTGCCAGCAGTTTTTCACATTCCCCAGCTGAAGCTTTCTTT

D gene: -
clone size: -
V gene: TRBV5-1
J gene: TRBJ1-6
CDR3 protein: CASSLEWGNSPLHF
CDR3 DNA: TGCGCCAGCAGCTTAGAGTGGGGTAATTCACCCCTCCACTTT

D gene: TRBD2
clone size: few
V gene: TRBV6-6
J gene: TRBJ2-5
CDR3 protein: CASSNGFRGGEGETQYF
CDR3 DNA: TGTGCCAGCAGTAACGGATTTCGCGGGGGTGAGGGTGAGACCCAGTACTTC

D gene: -
clone size: -
V gene: TRBV7-2
J gene: TRBJ1-5
CDR3 protein: CASSLGQPQPQHF
CDR3 DNA: TGTGCCAGCAGCTTAGGGCAGCCTCAGCCCCAGCATTTT

D gene: -
clone size: -
V gene: TRBV7-8
J gene: TRBJ1-5
CDR3 protein: CASSLRGLGFNQPQHF
CDR3 DNA: TGTGCCAGCAGCTTACGGGGACTTGGTTTTAATCAGCCCCAGCATTTT